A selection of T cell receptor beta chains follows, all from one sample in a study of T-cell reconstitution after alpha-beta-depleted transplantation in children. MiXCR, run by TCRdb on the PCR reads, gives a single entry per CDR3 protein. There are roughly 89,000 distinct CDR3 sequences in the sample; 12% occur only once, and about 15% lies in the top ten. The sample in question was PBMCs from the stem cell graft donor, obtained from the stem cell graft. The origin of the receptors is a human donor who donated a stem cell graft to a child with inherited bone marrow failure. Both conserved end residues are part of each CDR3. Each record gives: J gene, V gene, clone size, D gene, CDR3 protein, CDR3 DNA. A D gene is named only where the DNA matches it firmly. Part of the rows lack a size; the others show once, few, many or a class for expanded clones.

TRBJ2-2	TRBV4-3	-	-	CASSQESGNAGELFF	TGCGCCAGCAGCCAAGAATCAGGGAACGCCGGGGAGCTGTTTTTT
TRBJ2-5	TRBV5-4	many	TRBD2	CASSLATSEETQYF	TGTGCCAGCAGCCTCGCGACTAGCGAGGAGACCCAGTACTTC
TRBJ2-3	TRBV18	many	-	CASSPWLTTDTQYF	TGTGCCAGCTCACCTTGGCTTACCACAGATACGCAGTATTTT
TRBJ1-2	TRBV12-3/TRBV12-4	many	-	CASSTPGQGSRCTF	TGTGCCAGCAGTACTCCGGGACAAGGTAGTAGGTGCACCTTC
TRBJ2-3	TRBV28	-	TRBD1	CASSLFRTGLGNTQYF	TGTGCCAGCAGTTTATTTCGGACAGGCCTAGGAAATACGCAGTATTTT
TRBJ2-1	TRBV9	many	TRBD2	CASSVLAGRSYNEQFF	TGTGCCAGCAGCGTACTAGCGGGTAGGTCCTACAATGAGCAGTTCTTC
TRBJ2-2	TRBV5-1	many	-	CASSFGTSNTGELFF	TGCGCCAGCAGCTTTGGCACCTCGAACACCGGGGAGCTGTTTTTT
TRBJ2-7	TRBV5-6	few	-	CASSFPTEGHSEQYF	TGTGCCAGCAGCTTCCCGACAGAGGGCCATTCCGAGCAGTACTTC
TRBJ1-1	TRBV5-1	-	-	CASSEPSPEAFF	TGCGCCAGCAGCGAGCCCTCGCCCGAAGCTTTCTTT
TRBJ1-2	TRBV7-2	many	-	CASSPLTANYGYTF	TGTGCCAGCAGCCCCTTGACGGCGAACTATGGCTACACCTTC
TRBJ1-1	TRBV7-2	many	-	CASSWGRANTEAFF	TGTGCCAGCAGCTGGGGGCGGGCGAACACTGAAGCTTTCTTT
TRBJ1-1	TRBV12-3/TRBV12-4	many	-	CASSSQANTEAFF	TGTGCCAGCAGTTCCCAGGCGAACACTGAAGCTTTCTTT
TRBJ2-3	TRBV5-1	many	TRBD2	CASSLVPSGADTQYF	TGCGCCAGCAGCTTGGTCCCAAGCGGGGCAGATACGCAGTATTTT
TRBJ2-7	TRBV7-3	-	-	CASSFGGGYEQYF	TGTGCCAGCAGCTTCGGAGGGGGCTACGAGCAGTACTTC
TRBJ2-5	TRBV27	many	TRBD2	CAAGGETQYF	TGTGCCGCGGGGGGAGAGACCCAGTACTTC
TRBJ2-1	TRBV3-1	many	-	CASSLTRDEQFF	TGTGCCAGCAGCCTTACCCGGGATGAGCAGTTCTTC
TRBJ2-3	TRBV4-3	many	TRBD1	CASSRNGQGASTDTQYF	TGCGCCAGCAGCCGGAACGGGCAGGGGGCTAGCACAGATACGCAGTATTTT
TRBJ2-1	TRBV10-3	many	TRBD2	CAISESTSGPRRGSYNEQFF	TGTGCCATCAGTGAGTCGACTAGCGGCCCGCGTCGTGGGTCCTACAATGAGCAGTTCTTC
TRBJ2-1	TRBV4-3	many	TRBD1	CASSQENLGGPYNEQFF	TGCGCCAGCAGCCAAGAAAACCTAGGGGGCCCCTACAATGAGCAGTTCTTC
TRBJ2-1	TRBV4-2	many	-	CASSPGHEQFF	TGTGCCAGCAGCCCGGGTCATGAGCAGTTCTTC
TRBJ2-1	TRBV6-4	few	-	CASSDSPSGEQFF	TGTGCCAGCAGTGACTCCCCCTCGGGAGAGCAGTTCTTC
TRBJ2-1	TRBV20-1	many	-	CSAREPTRDEQFF	TGCAGTGCTAGAGAACCCACTAGGGATGAGCAGTTCTTC
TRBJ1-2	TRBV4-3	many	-	CASSPTVLYGYTF	TGCGCCAGCAGCCCGACAGTTCTCTATGGCTACACCTTC
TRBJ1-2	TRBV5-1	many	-	CASSLESVNYGYTF	TGCGCCAGCAGCTTGGAGTCCGTCAACTATGGCTACACCTTC
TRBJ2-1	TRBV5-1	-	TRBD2	CASGGSGIDEQFF	TGCGCCAGCGGGGGTAGCGGGATCGATGAGCAGTTCTTC
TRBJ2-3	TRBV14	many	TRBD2	CASSLRGTTPSDTQYF	TGTGCCAGCAGCCTCCGGGGGACTACCCCTTCAGATACGCAGTATTTT
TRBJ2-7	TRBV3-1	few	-	CASSQDGTSYEQYF	TGTGCCAGCAGCCAAGACGGAACTTCCTACGAGCAGTACTTC
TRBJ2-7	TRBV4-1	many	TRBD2	CASSQVAGGSYEQYF	TGCGCCAGCAGCCAAGTAGCGGGAGGTTCCTACGAGCAGTACTTC
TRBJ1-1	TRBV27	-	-	CASSFSGAGTEAFF	TGTGCCAGCAGTTTTTCGGGGGCCGGCACTGAAGCTTTCTTT
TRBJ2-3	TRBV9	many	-	CASSFSGNTDTQYF	TGTGCCAGCAGCTTTTCGGGGAACACAGATACGCAGTATTTT
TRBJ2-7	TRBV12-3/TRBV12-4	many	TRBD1	CASSPGTGVNEQYF	TGTGCCAGCAGCCCTGGGACAGGGGTGAACGAGCAGTACTTC
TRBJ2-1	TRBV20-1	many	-	CSAPRAGGRYNEQFF	TGCAGTGCACCCAGGGCCGGGGGCCGATACAATGAGCAGTTCTTC
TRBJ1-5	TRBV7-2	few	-	CASSLNSFGQPQHF	TGTGCCAGCAGCCTAAACAGTTTCGGGCAGCCCCAGCATTTT
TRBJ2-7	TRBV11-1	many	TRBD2	CASSPQQEASGRNTYEQYF	TGTGCCAGCAGCCCACAACAGGAAGCTAGCGGGAGGAATACCTACGAGCAGTACTTC
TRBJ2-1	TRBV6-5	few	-	CASSYSMVSGEQFF	TGTGCCAGCAGTTACTCGATGGTTTCGGGTGAGCAGTTCTTC
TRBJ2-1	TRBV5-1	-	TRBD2	CASSFDTSGSYEQFF	TGCGCCAGCAGCTTTGACACTAGCGGGAGTTATGAGCAGTTCTTC
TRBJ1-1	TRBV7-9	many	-	CASSLLSGAEAFF	TGTGCCAGCAGCTTACTAAGCGGCGCTGAAGCTTTCTTT
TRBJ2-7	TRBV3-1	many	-	CASSQDRTPPYEQYF	TGTGCCAGCAGCCAAGACAGAACGCCCCCCTACGAGCAGTACTTC
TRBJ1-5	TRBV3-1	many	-	CASSKRQGYQPQHF	TGTGCCAGCAGCAAGCGGCAGGGGTATCAGCCCCAGCATTTT
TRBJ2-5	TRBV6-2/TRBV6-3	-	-	CASSSWISSTSGETQYF	TGTGCCAGCAGTTCCTGGATCAGCTCAACCTCGGGAGAGACCCAGTACTTC
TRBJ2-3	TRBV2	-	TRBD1	CASSEEAGGRTDTQYF	TGTGCCAGCAGTGAAGAAGCAGGGGGCAGGACAGATACGCAGTATTTT